This T cell receptor (beta chain) comes out of a study of blood T cell repertoires in COVID-19. Across the study: Spain, Italy and the United States supplied samples that represented acute and convalescent COVID-19.

V trimming: 5 bases; J trimming: 2 bases; junction bases outside the gene matches: 7. CDR1 and CDR2 (germline): SEHNR, FQNEAQ (reference sequence). This CDR3 region has 15 residues. Clones were read by immunoSEQ multiplex PCR, and TCRdb kept only the in-frame ones, dropping some. The data contain 400,000 to 450,000 clones, about 87% of them singletons. The sequencing sample was made of peripheral blood. This clonotype was sampled from a woman aged 45-60 years with COVID-19, enrolled during active disease. This chain joins TRBV7-9 and TRBJ2-5, with 8 bases matching TRBD2. CDR3 bases: TGTGCCAGCAGCCCAGCGGGGGTCCCTCAAGAGACCCAGTACTTC. This translates into CASSPAGVPQETQYF.